Below, one TCR beta chain is given with its context. As yet, its antigen is unknown. V lost 4 bases, J lost 10 bases, and 20 bases lay in between. This CDR3 has 15 amino acids. Germline CDR1 and CDR2: MGHDK and SYGVNS. The data belong to a study of cytomegalovirus exposure and HLA in healthy donors. Study-level points and caveats: As confirmed in vitro, three CMV-associated chains were specific for CMV antigens. It is likely that the observed cluster of highly shared sequence variants was a sequencing artifact. Clonal expansion was found to be greater in HLA-associated TCR beta chains than in equally common others in a later analysis.

In the PCR, 60 Vbeta and 13 Jbeta primers were used. The repertoire was sequenced with immunoSEQ multiplex PCR; TCRdb's copy has only in-frame clones and lacks some. The table includes approximately 140,000 clones, more than 70% detected once. Unrecorded immune exposure was likely among donors, who were nominally healthy when sampled. This clonotype originated in a woman aged 55-75 years in good health and CMV-seronegative. Sequencing was carried out using PBMCs. This sequence joins TRBV25-1 and TRBJ2-1, with a possible D match to TRBD1 (6 bases). The CDR3: CASSVTGTSVGEQFF. CDR3 nucleotide sequence: TGTGCCAGCAGTGTAACCGGGACATCGGTCGGGGAGCAGTTCTTC. The full variable domain, its missing parts supplied by reference TRBV25-1 and TRBJ2-1, is EADIYQTPRYLVIGTGKKITLECSQTMGHDKMYWYQQDPGMELHLIHYSYGVNSTEKGDLSSESTVSRIRTEHFPLTLESARPSHTSQYLCASSVTGTSVGEQFFGPGTRLTVL.